Listed below are T cell receptor beta chains from one sample, sequenced in a study of blood T cell repertoires in COVID-19. The assay was immunoSEQ multiplex PCR, and TCRdb's table has in-frame clones only and misses some. Altogether some 250,000 clones are present, more than 85% being singletons, with the ten largest covering over 7.5%. Source material: PBMCs or T cells enriched from blood (not recorded which). Receptors were obtained from a man in his forties who had recovered from COVID-19. The CDR3 runs from the conserved cysteine through the conserved F or W. D genes are given only for firm matches. Only part of the rows carry a size: once, few, many, or a class if the clone is expanded.

size: .; V: TRBV6-6; D: .; J: TRBJ1-5; CDR3: CASSPQGIGGLNQPQHF; DNA: TGTGCCAGCAGTCCTCAGGGGATCGGGGGGCTTAATCAGCCCCAGCATTTT
size: .; V: TRBV2; D: .; J: TRBJ2-5; CDR3: CASSEEGVGGSQETQYF; DNA: TGTGCCAGCAGTGAGGAAGGGGTTGGGGGGAGCCAAGAGACCCAGTACTTC
size: once; V: TRBV5-1; D: TRBD1; J: TRBJ1-1; CDR3: CASTGQGMNTEAFF; DNA: TGCGCCAGCACCGGACAGGGAATGAACACTGAAGCTTTCTTT
size: .; V: TRBV5-8; D: TRBD1; J: TRBJ1-5; CDR3: CASSPLFGQGADQPQHF; DNA: TGTGCCAGCAGCCCATTATTTGGACAGGGGGCTGATCAGCCCCAGCATTTT
size: .; V: TRBV5-4; D: .; J: TRBJ2-2; CDR3: CASSPTSRTDTGELFF; DNA: TGTGCCAGCAGCCCTACATCACGAACAGACACCGGGGAGCTGTTTTTT
size: .; V: TRBV19; D: TRBD1; J: TRBJ2-6; CDR3: CASRRGTGGAEISSGANVLTF; DNA: TGTGCCAGTAGGAGGGGGACAGGGGGCGCAGAAATAAGCTCTGGGGCCAACGTCCTGACTTTC
size: .; V: TRBV7-3; D: .; J: TRBJ2-7; CDR3: CASSLVPSSYEQYF; DNA: TGTGCCAGCAGCTTAGTCCCGAGCTCCTACGAGCAGTACTTC
size: .; V: TRBV4-3; D: .; J: TRBJ2-3; CDR3: CASSQDRPRVSDTQYF; DNA: TGCGCCAGCAGCCAAGATCGTCCCAGGGTTTCAGATACGCAGTATTTT
size: .; V: TRBV19; D: TRBD2; J: TRBJ2-2; CDR3: CASSIGLAGNTGELFF; DNA: TGTGCCAGTAGTATCGGACTAGCGGGTAACACCGGGGAGCTGTTTTTT
size: .; V: TRBV5-5; D: TRBD2; J: TRBJ2-1; CDR3: CASSFSTSGRRNEQFF; DNA: TGTGCCAGCAGTTTTTCGACTAGCGGGAGGCGCAATGAGCAGTTCTTC
size: once; V: TRBV9; D: .; J: TRBJ1-1; CDR3: CASSVLEGTEAFF; DNA: TGTGCCAGCAGCGTTTTGGAGGGCACTGAAGCTTTCTTT
size: few; V: TRBV12-3/TRBV12-4; D: .; J: TRBJ2-1; CDR3: CATAGVGNEQFF; DNA: TGTGCCACAGCAGGGGTCGGGAATGAGCAGTTCTTC
size: .; V: TRBV11-3; D: .; J: TRBJ1-1; CDR3: CASSLGPGDPNTEAFF; DNA: TGTGCCAGCAGCTTAGGTCCAGGGGATCCGAACACTGAAGCTTTCTTT
size: .; V: TRBV5-1; D: TRBD1; J: TRBJ2-1; CDR3: CASSLTGQYEQFF; DNA: TGCGCCAGCAGCTTGACGGGACAGTATGAGCAGTTCTTC
size: .; V: TRBV5-1; D: .; J: TRBJ1-1; CDR3: CASSLTGQLLNTEAFF; DNA: TGCGCCAGCAGCCTGACAGGACAGCTCCTGAACACTGAAGCTTTCTTT
size: .; V: TRBV28; D: TRBD1; J: TRBJ1-1; CDR3: CASRPGQGAKAFF; DNA: TGTGCCAGCCGACCGGGACAGGGGGCAAAAGCTTTCTTT
size: .; V: TRBV18; D: TRBD1; J: TRBJ2-7; CDR3: CASSPKTGAYYEQYF; DNA: TGTGCCAGCTCACCAAAGACAGGGGCATACTACGAGCAGTACTTC
size: .; V: TRBV19; D: .; J: TRBJ2-1; CDR3: CASSIGLVQRLYNEQFF; DNA: TGTGCCAGTAGTATAGGTCTCGTCCAGCGGCTCTACAATGAGCAGTTCTTC
size: .; V: TRBV23-1; D: TRBD2; J: TRBJ2-3; CDR3: CASSQSETSGRTDTQYF; DNA: TGCGCCAGCAGTCAATCAGAGACTAGCGGGAGGACAGATACGCAGTATTTT
size: .; V: TRBV14; D: .; J: TRBJ2-7; CDR3: CASSQVWEVGEQYF; DNA: TGTGCCAGCAGCCAAGTTTGGGAGGTGGGGGAGCAGTACTTC
size: .; V: TRBV25-1; D: .; J: TRBJ1-1; CDR3: CASSATGFFAEAFF; DNA: TGTGCCAGCAGTGCGACAGGTTTTTTCGCTGAAGCTTTCTTT
size: once; V: TRBV19; D: .; J: TRBJ1-5; CDR3: CASSILVYSNQPQHF; DNA: TGTGCCAGTAGTATTCTGGTCTATAGCAATCAGCCCCAGCATTTT
size: .; V: TRBV7-7; D: .; J: TRBJ1-4; CDR3: CASSPGGGVEKLFF; DNA: TGTGCTAGCAGCCCGGGTGGCGGAGTTGAAAAACTGTTTTTT
size: few; V: TRBV6-1; D: TRBD1; J: TRBJ2-7; CDR3: CASSEYRGEQYF; DNA: TGTGCCAGCAGTGAATACAGGGGCGAGCAGTACTTC
size: .; V: TRBV7-2; D: .; J: TRBJ1-1; CDR3: CASSLSPAGMNTEAFF; DNA: TGTGCCAGCAGCCTTTCACCCGCGGGGATGAACACTGAAGCTTTCTTT
size: .; V: TRBV27; D: .; J: TRBJ1-4; CDR3: CASSLGRNEKLFF; DNA: TGTGCCAGCAGTTTAGGCAGAAATGAAAAACTGTTTTTT
size: few; V: TRBV6-6; D: .; J: TRBJ1-2; CDR3: CASSSDSYGYTF; DNA: TGTGCCAGCAGTAGCGACAGTTATGGCTACACCTTC
size: .; V: TRBV27; D: .; J: TRBJ2-2; CDR3: CASSLGLGELFF; DNA: TGTGCCAGCAGTTTAGGTCTAGGGGAGCTGTTTTTT
size: .; V: TRBV2; D: .; J: TRBJ1-2; CDR3: CASSPQENYGYTF; DNA: TGTGCCAGCAGCCCACAGGAGAACTATGGCTACACCTTC
size: .; V: TRBV18; D: .; J: TRBJ1-1; CDR3: CASSLEVTNTEAFF; DNA: TGTGCCAGCTCACTGGAGGTAACGAACACTGAAGCTTTCTTT
size: .; V: TRBV9; D: TRBD1; J: TRBJ2-7; CDR3: CASSVGQGGTYEQYF; DNA: TGTGCCAGCAGCGTAGGACAGGGGGGTACCTACGAGCAGTACTTC
size: .; V: TRBV11-2; D: .; J: TRBJ2-7; CDR3: CASTGSTGYEQYF; DNA: TGTGCCAGCACCGGATCAACAGGCTACGAGCAGTACTTC
size: .; V: TRBV5-1; D: .; J: TRBJ1-2; CDR3: CASSLRQDSDGYTF; DNA: TGCGCCAGCAGCTTGCGACAGGATTCAGATGGCTACACCTTC